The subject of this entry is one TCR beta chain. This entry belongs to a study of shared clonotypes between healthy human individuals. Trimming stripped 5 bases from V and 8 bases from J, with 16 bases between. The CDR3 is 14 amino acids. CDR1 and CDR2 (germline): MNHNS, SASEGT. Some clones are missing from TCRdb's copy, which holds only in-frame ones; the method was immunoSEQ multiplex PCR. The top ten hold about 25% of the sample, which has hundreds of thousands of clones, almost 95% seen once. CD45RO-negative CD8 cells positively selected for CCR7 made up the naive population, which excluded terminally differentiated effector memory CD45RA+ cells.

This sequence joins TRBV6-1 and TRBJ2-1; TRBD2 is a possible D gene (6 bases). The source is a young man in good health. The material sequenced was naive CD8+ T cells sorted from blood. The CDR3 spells CASSQTRGLDEQFF. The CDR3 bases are TGTGCCAGCAGTCAGACTAGGGGTTTGGATGAGCAGTTCTTC.